A selection of T cell receptor beta chains follows, all from one sample in a study of OX40 agonist ivuxolimab in advanced cancers. The table came from immunoSEQ multiplex PCR; TCRdb's copy has only in-frame clones and leaves some out. Seen here are some 84,000 clones, roughly nine tenths observed once, and the top ten hold 0.19%. The sequences come from CD4+ or CD8+ T cells sorted from blood, collected in a trial of the OX40 agonist ivuxolimab. These receptors were obtained from an adult with an advanced solid tumor such as melanoma, head and neck, liver or kidney cancer. CDR3s include the opening cysteine and the closing phenylalanine or tryptophan. Each record gives: clone size, V gene, J gene, D gene, CDR3 protein, CDR3 DNA. D genes are given only for firm matches. Clone size appears in some rows only: once, few, many, or a class for an expanded clone.

.	TRBV19	TRBJ1-4	TRBD1	CASSITGTGDEKLFF	TGTGCCAGTAGTATAACCGGGACAGGGGATGAAAAACTGTTTTTT
.	TRBV2	TRBJ2-3	.	CASSEAEPSTDTQYF	TGTGCCAGCAGTGAAGCGGAACCTAGCACAGATACGCAGTATTTT
.	TRBV10-3	TRBJ2-3	.	CAISPGTTITDTQYF	TGTGCCATCAGTCCCGGGACAACGATCACAGATACGCAGTATTTT
.	TRBV4-1	TRBJ1-1	.	CASSQVRVPETEAFF	TGCGCCAGCAGCCAGGTGAGAGTTCCTGAGACTGAAGCTTTCTTT
.	TRBV9	TRBJ1-2	.	CASSTGRGGGYTF	TGTGCCAGCAGCACCGGGAGAGGAGGTGGCTACACCTTC
.	TRBV9	TRBJ2-5	.	CASSGLRVSPQETQYF	TGTGCCAGCAGCGGCTTAAGGGTCAGCCCACAAGAGACCCAGTACTTC
.	TRBV19	TRBJ1-5	.	CASSLPFQPQHF	TGTGCCAGTAGTTTACCCTTCCAGCCCCAGCATTTT
.	TRBV5-4	TRBJ1-4	TRBD1	CASSTRDRAEKLFF	TGTGCCAGCAGCACCCGGGACAGGGCGGAAAAACTGTTTTTT
.	TRBV12-2	TRBJ1-5	.	CASRPGPIEDSNQPQHF	TGTGCAAGTCGCCCTGGACCGATAGAAGATAGCAATCAGCCCCAGCATTTT
few	TRBV6-1	TRBJ2-1	.	CASSDPGYLAYNEQFF	TGTGCCAGCAGTGATCCGGGATACCTTGCCTACAATGAGCAGTTCTTC
.	TRBV7-2	TRBJ1-4	TRBD1	CASSFQTGDNEKLFF	TGTGCCAGCAGCTTCCAGACAGGGGATAATGAAAAACTGTTTTTT
.	TRBV2	TRBJ1-2	TRBD1	CASIGDRTGYGYTF	TGTGCCAGCATAGGAGATAGGACAGGCTATGGCTACACCTTC
.	TRBV30	TRBJ1-1	.	CAWSVIVANTEAFF	TGTGCCTGGAGTGTAATTGTGGCGAACACTGAAGCTTTCTTT
.	TRBV7-2	TRBJ2-5	TRBD1	CASSRAGTGTMETQYF	TGTGCCAGCAGCAGAGCCGGGACAGGGACGATGGAGACCCAGTACTTC
once	TRBV19	TRBJ2-2	TRBD1	CASSYRQGRTGELFF	TGTGCCAGTAGCTACAGACAGGGGCGAACCGGGGAGCTGTTTTTT
.	TRBV5-4	TRBJ1-2	.	CASSLAGGSYGYTF	TGTGCCAGCAGCTTGGCTGGGGGAAGCTATGGCTACACCTTC
.	TRBV6-5	TRBJ2-1	.	CASSYSPGAYNEQFF	TGTGCCAGCAGTTATAGTCCAGGGGCCTACAATGAGCAGTTCTTC
.	TRBV7-9	TRBJ2-7	.	CASSRTGTASRLAYYEQYF	TGTGCCAGCAGCCGTACCGGGACAGCGAGTCGACTAGCCTACTACGAGCAGTACTTC
.	TRBV7-3	TRBJ2-2	TRBD2	CASSPRLAGELANTGELFF	TGTGCCAGCAGCCCGCGACTAGCGGGAGAGTTAGCGAACACCGGGGAGCTGTTTTTT
.	TRBV2	TRBJ2-5	TRBD1	CASKGEGQGDVRGETQYF	TGTGCCAGCAAGGGAGAAGGACAGGGCGATGTTAGGGGAGAGACCCAGTACTTC
.	TRBV5-4	TRBJ2-3	TRBD1	CASSSYRQGASDTQYF	TGTGCCAGCAGCTCCTACCGACAGGGGGCCTCAGATACGCAGTATTTT
.	TRBV9	TRBJ2-6	.	CASSGTTRDGANVLTF	TGTGCCAGCAGTGGTACGACGCGTGATGGGGCCAACGTCCTGACTTTC
.	TRBV2	TRBJ2-1	.	CASRIVGGASYNEQFF	TGTGCCAGCAGGATAGTAGGGGGAGCCTCCTACAATGAGCAGTTCTTC
.	TRBV9	TRBJ2-3	TRBD1	CASSVGGTGGTDTQYF	TGTGCCAGCAGCGTAGGAGGGACAGGGGGCACAGATACGCAGTATTTT
once	TRBV6-4	TRBJ1-1	.	CASSLGRNTEAFF	TGTGCCAGCAGTCTCGGACGGAACACTGAAGCTTTCTTT
.	TRBV7-9	TRBJ2-3	TRBD2	CASSLALAGGPDTQYF	TGTGCCAGCAGCTTAGCACTAGCGGGAGGTCCAGATACGCAGTATTTT
.	TRBV5-8	TRBJ1-1	.	CASSLGQRKNTEAFF	TGTGCCAGCAGCTTGGGACAGCGCAAGAACACTGAAGCTTTCTTT
.	TRBV11-1	TRBJ2-1	.	CASSFGKWGGRNNEQFF	TGTGCCAGCAGCTTCGGGAAGTGGGGGGGCCGGAACAATGAGCAGTTCTTC
.	TRBV7-8	TRBJ2-3	.	CASSLAGADTQYF	TGTGCCAGCAGCTTAGCGGGGGCAGATACGCAGTATTTT
.	TRBV23-1	TRBJ2-2	.	CASSQRTVTFTGELFF	TGCGCCAGCAGTCAGCGGACAGTTACCTTCACCGGGGAGCTGTTTTTT
.	TRBV18	TRBJ1-1	TRBD1	CASSPQDRDTEAFF	TGTGCCAGCTCACCACAGGACAGGGACACTGAAGCTTTCTTT
.	TRBV7-6	TRBJ1-1	TRBD1	CASSSFPTGGKTEAFF	TGTGCCAGCAGTTCGTTCCCTACAGGGGGCAAAACTGAAGCTTTCTTT
.	TRBV11-2	TRBJ2-4	.	CASSPLRFRGKNIQYF	TGTGCCAGCAGCCCGCTGAGGTTTCGGGGCAAAAACATTCAGTACTTC
few	TRBV7-9	TRBJ1-2	TRBD1	CASSASGTGEGYTF	TGTGCCAGCAGCGCGAGCGGGACAGGGGAAGGCTACACCTTC